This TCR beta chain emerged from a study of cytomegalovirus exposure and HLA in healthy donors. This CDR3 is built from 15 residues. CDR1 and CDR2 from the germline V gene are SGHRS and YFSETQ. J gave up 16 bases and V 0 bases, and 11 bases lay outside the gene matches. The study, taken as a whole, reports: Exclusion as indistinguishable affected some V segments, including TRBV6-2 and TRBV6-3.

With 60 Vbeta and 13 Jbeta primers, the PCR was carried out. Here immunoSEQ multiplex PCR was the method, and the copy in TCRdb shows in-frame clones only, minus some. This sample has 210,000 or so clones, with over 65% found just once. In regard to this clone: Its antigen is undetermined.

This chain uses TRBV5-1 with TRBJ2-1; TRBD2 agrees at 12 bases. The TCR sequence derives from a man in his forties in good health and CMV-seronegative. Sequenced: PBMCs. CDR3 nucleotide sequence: TGCGCCAGCAGCTTGGGGGGGACTAGCGGGTCTAACTATTTCTTC. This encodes CASSLGGTSGSNYFF.